The 25 T cell receptor beta chains below all came from one sample that was sequenced in a study of beta chain features in type 1 diabetes. Expressed TCRB transcripts were sequenced, since all the RNA that had been isolated was reverse transcribed. Sequencing used immunoSEQ multiplex PCR; TCRdb keeps in-frame clones, though not all of them. The table has around 320,000 clones, around 15% seen once. Sequencing input: central memory CD4+ T cells from blood. The source is a man between 25 and 39 years old in good health.

This clone occurred a few times. This sequence joins TRBV5-4 and TRBJ2-5; TRBD1 might be the D (5 bases). CDR3 length: 18 residues. Germline CDR1 reads SGHNT; CDR2 reads YYREEE (reference sequence). The V gene lost 0 bases and the J gene lost 5 bases, with 23 bases spanning the gap. CDR3 loop: CASSLAGRVPHEGETQYF. CDR3 nucleotide sequence: TGTGCCAGCAGCTTGGCTGGCAGGGTCCCCCACGAAGGGGAGACCCAGTACTTC.

The rearrangement joins TRBV5-6 to TRBJ1-2, with D uncertain. V lost 3 bases and J 0 bases, leaving 9 bases between the germline ends. This CDR3 region has 14 residues. Germline CDR1 and CDR2: SGHDT and YYEEEE. The CDR3 DNA reads as TGTGCCAGCAGCTGGGGAGGAGCTAACTATGGCTACACCTTC. Translated: CASSWGGANYGYTF.

There are a few counts of this clone. The DNA for the CDR3 is TGTGCCAGCAGTGAGGGGGGTCGGGGATTAAGGTCACCCCTCCACTTT. Translating it yields CASSEGGRGLRSPLHF. The chain combines TRBV7-8 with TRBJ1-6; a weak D match, TRBD1 (6 bases). V was clipped by 6 bases and J by 10 bases, with 22 bases between them. This CDR3 is built from 16 residues. Germline CDR1 and CDR2: SGHVS and FQNEAQ.

This clone was observed a few times. The V call is TRBV2, the J call TRBJ1-2, with 7 bases fitting TRBD1. J gave up 4 bases and V 1 base, and 3 bases lay outside the gene matches. Germline CDR1 is SNHLY and CDR2 is FYNNEI. CDR3 length: 14 residues. The CDR3 here is CASSEDRGVYGYTF. Written as DNA, the CDR3 is TGTGCCAGCAGTGAAGACAGGGGAGTCTATGGCTACACCTTC.

This clone was detected many times. This sequence joins TRBV29-1 and TRBJ2-1; 10 bases agree with TRBD2. This CDR3 region has 13 residues. CDR1 and CDR2 (germline): SQVTM, ANQGSEA. The J segment lost 6 bases and the V segment lost 4 bases, leaving 3 bases of the junction unmatched. The CDR3 coding sequence is TGCAGCGTTGCGAGCGGGAGGGCCAATGAGCAGTTCTTC. Translating gives CSVASGRANEQFF.

The chain links TRBV7-2 to TRBJ2-7; D possibly corresponds to TRBD2 (5 bases). The CDR3 is 12 amino acids. Germline CDR1 is SGHTA and CDR2 is FQGNSA. V lost 5 bases, J lost 4 bases, and 9 bases lay in between. This CDR3 reads CASSPSGYEQYF. The DNA for the CDR3 is TGTGCCAGCAGCCCCTCGGGGTACGAGCAGTACTTC. The complete variable domain, with remaining parts taken from reference TRBV7-2 and TRBJ2-7, reads GAGVSQSPSNKVTEKGKDVELRCDPISGHTALYWYRQSLGQGLEFLIYFQGNSAPDKSGLPSDRFSAERTGGSVSTLTIQRTQQEDSAVYLCASSPSGYEQYFGPGTRLTVT.

Only a few counts were recorded for this clone. The chain combines TRBV5-4 with TRBJ2-3; the D gene is possibly TRBD2 (6 bases). The ends were cut back, 3 bases at V and 6 bases at J, with 17 bases in the middle. The CDR3 is 15 amino acids. Germline loops: CDR1 SGHNT, CDR2 YYREEE (reference sequence). As DNA, the CDR3 is TGTGCCAGCAGCTCCGGACTTAGCCGGGAGGATACGCAGTATTTT. Translated, it gives CASSSGLSREDTQYF. The variable domain in full, with the rest retrieved from reference TRBV5-4 and TRBJ2-3, is ETGVTQSPTHLIKTRGQQVTLRCSSQSGHNTVSWYQQALGQGPQFIFQYYREEENGRGNFPPRFSGLQFPNYSSELNVNALELDDSALYLCASSSGLSREDTQYFGPGTRLTVL.

This clone turned up a few times. V and J are TRBV29-1 and TRBJ2-1; possibly TRBD1 for D (7 bases). Germline V lookup: CDR1 SQVTM, CDR2 ANQGSEA. V lost 7 bases and J 7 bases, leaving 20 bases between the germline ends. There are 14 residues in the CDR3. The CDR3, as DNA: TGCAGCGCATCTCAGGGGGGCGCCCGGAATGAGCAGTTCTTC. Its protein is CSASQGGARNEQFF.

V is TRBV2 and J is TRBJ2-3; D possibly corresponds to TRBD2 (7 bases). Germline V lookup: CDR1 SNHLY, CDR2 FYNNEI. This CDR3 has 16 amino acids. V was cut by 6 bases and J by 2 bases, with 18 bases left in between. The CDR3 coding sequence is TGTGCCAGCAGCTTTAGGGGGGAGGGGCCCACAGATACGCAGTATTTT. It codes for CASSFRGEGPTDTQYF.

The V and J genes are TRBV27 and TRBJ1-1, with D possibly matching TRBD1 (5 bases). Trimming left V 5 bases short and J 4 bases short, with 23 bases between. Per the germline V gene, CDR1 is MNHEY and CDR2 is SMNVEV (reference sequence). This CDR3 region has 17 residues. The CDR3, as DNA: TGTGCCAGCAGTCCGCGGATATTCTCCAGGGATGGCACTGAAGCTTTCTTT. It yields the protein CASSPRIFSRDGTEAFF.

The rearrangement links TRBV6-1 to TRBJ1-2; possibly TRBD1 for D (6 bases). This CDR3 is built from 15 residues. CDR1 and CDR2 (germline): MNHNS, SASEGT. Between the trimmed V and J ends, which lost 5 bases and 4 bases, there was a span of 17 bases. This CDR3 reads CASSPPRGVGYGYTF. As DNA, the CDR3 is TGTGCCAGCAGTCCCCCGAGGGGGGTCGGCTATGGCTACACCTTC.

The table lists this clone with a few counts. The V call is TRBV4-3, the J call TRBJ1-2; D perhaps matches TRBD1 (5 bases). The CDR3 consists of 17 residues. Germline assignment: CDR1 LGHNA and CDR2 YSLEER. V shed 0 bases and J shed 2 bases, with 16 bases lying between them. CDR3 residues: CASSQDPPQAQNYGYTF. Written as DNA, the CDR3 is TGCGCCAGCAGCCAAGATCCGCCACAGGCCCAAAACTATGGCTACACCTTC.

This clone was observed a handful of times. CDR3 in DNA: TGCGCCAGCAGCCAAGGACCCCGGAGTCAGCCCCAGCATTTT. It yields the protein CASSQGPRSQPQHF. The chain employs TRBV4-1 and TRBJ1-5; unclear D gene. V was clipped by 1 base and J by 6 bases, with 10 bases between them. The CDR3 is 14 amino acids. Germline assignment: CDR1 MGHRA and CDR2 YSYEKL.

The chain uses TRBV27 and TRBJ2-3; D might be TRBD1 (5 bases). CDR1 and CDR2 (germline): MNHEY, SMNVEV (reference sequence). The CDR3 has 14 amino acids. V gave up 8 bases and J gave up 2 bases, with 14 bases separating them. As DNA, the CDR3 is TGTGCCAGCCGTCTGGGGCGGCACACAGATACGCAGTATTTT. It yields the protein CASRLGRHTDTQYF.

This clone was observed a handful of times. The genes are TRBV5-4 and TRBJ1-5, with D unresolved. V was cut by 1 base and J by 10 bases, with 15 bases left in between. Germline V gene lookup returns CDR1 SGHNT and CDR2 YYREEE (reference sequence). The CDR3 is made up of 14 amino acids. CDR3 sequence (DNA): TGTGCCAGCAGCTTGTACCAGAGAATCAGCCCCCAGCATTTT. It translates to CASSLYQRISPQHF.

The chain joins TRBV7-9 to TRBJ2-3; D is tentatively TRBD1 or TRBD2 (6 bases each). The CDR3 contains 15 residues. V lost 5 bases to trimming and J lost 3 bases, with 15 bases between them. Germline CDR1 reads SEHNR; CDR2 reads FQNEAQ (reference sequence). The CDR3, as DNA: TGTGCCAGCAGCCAACGGGGGCCCGGGACAGATACGCAGTATTTT. It yields the protein CASSQRGPGTDTQYF.

The chain uses TRBV6-5 and TRBJ2-1; maybe TRBD1 (6 bases). The ends were cut back, 4 bases at V and 9 bases at J, with 13 bases in the middle. The CDR3 loop spans 13 amino acids. Germline V gives CDR1 MNHEY, CDR2 SVGAGI. CDR3 protein: CASSSNRVSEQFF. DNA for the CDR3: TGTGCCAGCAGTTCCAACAGGGTCAGTGAGCAGTTCTTC.

This chain links TRBV25-1 with TRBJ2-7; D possibly corresponds to TRBD1 (5 bases). Trimming stripped 4 bases from V and 1 base from J, with 8 bases between. CDR1 and CDR2 from the germline V gene are MGHDK and SYGVNS. The CDR3 consists of 13 residues. The chain's CDR3 is CASSGQSSYEQYF. The CDR3 DNA reads TGTGCCAGCAGTGGACAGTCTTCCTACGAGCAGTACTTC.

This chain joins TRBV9 and TRBJ1-4, with 9 bases lining up with TRBD1. The CDR3 is 14 residues long. The germline CDR1 and CDR2 sequences are SGDLS and YYNGEE. The trim removed 2 bases at V and 6 bases at J, leaving 2 bases unmatched. The CDR3 reads CASSVRTGDEKLFF. The CDR3 DNA reads as TGTGCCAGCAGCGTTCGGACAGGGGATGAAAAACTGTTTTTT.

The V gene is TRBV6-5, the J gene TRBJ2-2; D may be TRBD2 (5 bases). Trimming took 5 bases from V and 5 from J, leaving 12 bases between them. The length of the CDR3 is 14 residues. CDR1 is MNHEY, CDR2 SVGAGI, per germline. CDR3 bases: TGTGCCAGCAGTAGGGAGATTGGGACCGGGGAGCTGTTTTTT. Translation: CASSREIGTGELFF.

This clone came up many times. The V gene is TRBV5-1, the J gene TRBJ1-1, with 9 bases aligning to TRBD1. The CDR3 is made up of 16 amino acids. V gave up 4 bases and J gave up 0 bases; unmatched junction bases: 7. Germline V gene data show CDR1 as SGHRS and CDR2 as YFSETQ. In DNA, the CDR3 is TGCGCCAGCAGCCACACGGACAGGGGAATGAACACTGAAGCTTTCTTT. Amino acid sequence: CASSHTDRGMNTEAFF.

The chain has TRBV27 and TRBJ1-1; D gene unclear. V was cut by 5 bases and J by 2 bases, with 12 bases left in between. CDR3 length: 14 amino acids. Germline values: CDR1 MNHEY, CDR2 SMNVEV (reference sequence). The CDR3 protein is CASSKGQYNTEAFF. The CDR3 nucleotides read TGTGCCAGCAGTAAAGGGCAGTATAACACTGAAGCTTTCTTT.

The chain is built from TRBV6-6 and TRBJ1-2, with D perhaps matching TRBD1 (5 bases). Trimming removed 2 bases at V and 6 bases at J, with 13 bases between. CDR3 length: 14 amino acids. Germline CDR1 reads MNHNY; CDR2 reads SVGAGI (reference sequence). DNA for the CDR3: TGTGCCAGCAGTTACCCGCAGGGTCTCAATGGCTACACCTTC. Translating it yields CASSYPQGLNGYTF.

The chain recombines TRBV5-8 with TRBJ1-1, with D uncertain. This CDR3 region has 13 residues. V lost 1 base and J lost 2, with 6 bases in between. Germline V lookup: CDR1 SGHTS, CDR2 YDEGEE. The CDR3, as DNA: TGTGCCAGCAGCTTGCTCAGTAACACTGAAGCTTTCTTT. It translates to CASSLLSNTEAFF.

This clone was seen only a few times. V is TRBV5-8 and J is TRBJ2-3; 7 bases agree with TRBD1. Per the germline V gene, CDR1 is SGHTS and CDR2 is YDEGEE. The length of the CDR3 is 14 residues. Trimming cost V 4 bases and J 4 bases; bases outside gene matches: 6. Here the CDR3 reads CASSMTGLADTQYF. The CDR3 DNA reads as TGTGCCAGCAGCATGACAGGGCTAGCAGATACGCAGTATTTT.